This TCR beta chain stems from a study of OX40 agonist ivuxolimab in advanced cancers. Some clones are missing from TCRdb's copy, which holds only in-frame ones; the method was immunoSEQ multiplex PCR. The profile shows about 67,000 clones, roughly nine tenths of them singletons. Points from the study as a whole: The CD4+ and CD8+ T cells in the blood had expanded clonally by week 6 at 0.1 to 3.0 mg/kg.

With regard to this clone: What it recognizes is unknown.

Here the sequenced sample was CD4+ or CD8+ T cells sorted from blood, taken in a trial of the OX40 agonist ivuxolimab. The sequence was obtained from an adult with an advanced solid tumor such as melanoma, head and neck, liver or kidney cancer.

CDR3 in amino acids: CAISGTGNGGEKLFF. In DNA, the CDR3 is TGTGCCATCAGTGGGACAGGGAATGGGGGTGAAAAACTGTTTTTT. The chain has TRBV10-3 and TRBJ1-4; 8 nucleotides line up with TRBD1. The CDR3 has 15 amino acids. V lost 4 bases and J lost 7; bases outside the gene matches: 8. Looked up from germline, CDR1 is ENHRY and CDR2 is SYGVKD.